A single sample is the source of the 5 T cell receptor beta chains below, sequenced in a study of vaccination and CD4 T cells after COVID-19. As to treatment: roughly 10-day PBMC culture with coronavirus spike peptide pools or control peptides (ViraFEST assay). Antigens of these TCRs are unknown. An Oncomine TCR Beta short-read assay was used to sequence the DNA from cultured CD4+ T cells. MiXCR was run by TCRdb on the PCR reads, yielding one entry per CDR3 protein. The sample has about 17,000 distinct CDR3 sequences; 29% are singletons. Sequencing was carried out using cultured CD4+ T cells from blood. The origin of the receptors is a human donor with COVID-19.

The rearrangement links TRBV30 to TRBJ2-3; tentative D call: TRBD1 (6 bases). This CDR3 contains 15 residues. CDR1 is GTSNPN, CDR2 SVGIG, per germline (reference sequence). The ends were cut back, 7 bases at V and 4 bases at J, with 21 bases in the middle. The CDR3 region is CASLSRGRGSDTQYF. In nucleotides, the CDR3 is TGTGCCTCGCTATCCCGGGGAAGGGGGTCAGATACGCAGTATTTT.

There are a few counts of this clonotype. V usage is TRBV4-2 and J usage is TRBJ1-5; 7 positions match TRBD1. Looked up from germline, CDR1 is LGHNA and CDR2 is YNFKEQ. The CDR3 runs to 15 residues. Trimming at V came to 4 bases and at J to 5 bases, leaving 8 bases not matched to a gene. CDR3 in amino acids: CASSRSKGAYQPQHF. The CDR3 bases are TGTGCCAGCAGCCGATCCAAGGGGGCTTATCAGCCCCAGCATTTT.

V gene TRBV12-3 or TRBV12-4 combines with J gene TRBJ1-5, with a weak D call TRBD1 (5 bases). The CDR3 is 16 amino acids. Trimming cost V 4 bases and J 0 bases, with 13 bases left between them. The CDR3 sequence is CASSSREGNSNQPQHF. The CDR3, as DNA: TGTGCCAGCAGTTCCCGGGAGGGGAATAGCAATCAGCCCCAGCATTTT.

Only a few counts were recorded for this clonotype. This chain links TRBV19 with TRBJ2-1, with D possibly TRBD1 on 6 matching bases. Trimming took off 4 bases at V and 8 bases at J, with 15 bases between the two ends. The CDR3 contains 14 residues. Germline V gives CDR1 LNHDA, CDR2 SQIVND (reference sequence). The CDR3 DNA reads TGTGCCAGTAGTAGCTCCCCAGGGGTATATGAGCAGTTCTTC. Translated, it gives CASSSSPGVYEQFF.

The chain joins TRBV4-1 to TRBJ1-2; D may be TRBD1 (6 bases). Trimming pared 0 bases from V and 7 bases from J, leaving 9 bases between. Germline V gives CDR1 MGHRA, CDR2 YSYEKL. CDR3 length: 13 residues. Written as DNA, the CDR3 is TGCGCCAGCAGCCAAGATCACAGGGTTGGCTACACCTTC. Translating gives CASSQDHRVGYTF.